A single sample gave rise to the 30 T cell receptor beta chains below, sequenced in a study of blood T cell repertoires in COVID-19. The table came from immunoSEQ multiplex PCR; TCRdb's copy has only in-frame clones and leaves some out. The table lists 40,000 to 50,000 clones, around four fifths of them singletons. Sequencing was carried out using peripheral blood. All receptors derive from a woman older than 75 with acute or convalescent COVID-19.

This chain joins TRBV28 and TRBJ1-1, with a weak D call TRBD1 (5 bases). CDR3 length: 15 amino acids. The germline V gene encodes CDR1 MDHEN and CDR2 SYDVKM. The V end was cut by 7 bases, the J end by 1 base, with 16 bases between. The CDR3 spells CASTGLRGRNTEAFF. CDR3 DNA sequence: TGTGCCAGCACTGGGCTGCGGGGGAGGAACACTGAAGCTTTCTTT. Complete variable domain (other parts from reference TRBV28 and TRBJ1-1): DVKVTQSSRYLVKRTGEKVFLECVQDMDHENMFWYRQDPGLGLRLIYFSYDVKMKEKGDIPEGYSVSREKKERFSLILESASTNQTSMYLCASTGLRGRNTEAFFGQGTRLTVV.

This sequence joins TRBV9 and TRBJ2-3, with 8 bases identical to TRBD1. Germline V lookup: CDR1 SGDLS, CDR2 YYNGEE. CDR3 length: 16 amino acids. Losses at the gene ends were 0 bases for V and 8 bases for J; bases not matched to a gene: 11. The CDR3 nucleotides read TGTGCCAGCAGCGTAGCGGGACAGGCCCCACGGGGTACGCAGTATTTT. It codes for CASSVAGQAPRGTQYF.

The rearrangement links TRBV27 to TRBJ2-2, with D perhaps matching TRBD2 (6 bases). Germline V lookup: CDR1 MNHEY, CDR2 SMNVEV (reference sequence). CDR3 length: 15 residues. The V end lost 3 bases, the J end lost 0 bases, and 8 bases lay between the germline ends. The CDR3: CASSLRGSNTGELFF. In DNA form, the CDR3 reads TGTGCCAGCAGTTTGCGGGGTTCGAACACCGGGGAGCTGTTTTTT.

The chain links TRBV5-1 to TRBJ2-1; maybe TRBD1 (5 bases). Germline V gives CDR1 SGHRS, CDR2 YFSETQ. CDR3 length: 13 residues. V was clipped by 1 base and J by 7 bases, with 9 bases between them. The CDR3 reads CASSLRPGNEQFF. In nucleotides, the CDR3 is TGCGCCAGCAGCTTGAGGCCAGGGAATGAGCAGTTCTTC.

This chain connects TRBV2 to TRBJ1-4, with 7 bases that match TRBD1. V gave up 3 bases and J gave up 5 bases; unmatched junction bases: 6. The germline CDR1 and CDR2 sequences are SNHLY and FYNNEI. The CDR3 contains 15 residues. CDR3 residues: CASSDPGGKNEKLFF. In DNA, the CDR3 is TGTGCCAGCAGTGACCCAGGGGGGAAAAATGAAAAACTGTTTTTT.

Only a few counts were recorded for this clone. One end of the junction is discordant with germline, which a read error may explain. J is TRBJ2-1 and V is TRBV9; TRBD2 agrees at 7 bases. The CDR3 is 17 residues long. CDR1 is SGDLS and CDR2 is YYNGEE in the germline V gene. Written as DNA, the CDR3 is TGTGCCAGCAGCGGCGGGTCCTCGGGGGGTGCACACAATCAGCAGTTCTTC. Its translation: CASSGGSSGGAHNQQFF.

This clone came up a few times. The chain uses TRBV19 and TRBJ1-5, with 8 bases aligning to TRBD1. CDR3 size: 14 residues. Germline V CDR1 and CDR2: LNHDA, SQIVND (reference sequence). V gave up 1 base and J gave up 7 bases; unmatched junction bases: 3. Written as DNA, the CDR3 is TGTGCCAGTAGTATAGGACAGGGGTGGCAGCCCCAGCATTTT. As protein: CASSIGQGWQPQHF.

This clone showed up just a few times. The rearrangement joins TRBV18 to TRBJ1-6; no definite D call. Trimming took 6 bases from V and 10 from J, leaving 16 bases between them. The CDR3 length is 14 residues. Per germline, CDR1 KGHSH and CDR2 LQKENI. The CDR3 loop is CASSPTHGESPLHF. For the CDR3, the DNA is TGTGCCAGCTCCCCAACCCATGGAGAGTCACCCCTCCACTTT.

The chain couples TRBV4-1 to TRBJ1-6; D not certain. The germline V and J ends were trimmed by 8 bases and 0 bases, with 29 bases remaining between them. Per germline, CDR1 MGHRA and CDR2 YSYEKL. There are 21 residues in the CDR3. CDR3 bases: TGCGCCAGCTTTCAACCCTTAAACCGAGCGACTGCGAGCTCCTATAATTCACCCCTCCACTTT. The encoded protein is CASFQPLNRATASSYNSPLHF.

Here the CDR3 reads CASSVDRSLNYGYTF. DNA for the CDR3: TGTGCCAGCAGCGTAGACAGGAGCCTTAACTATGGCTACACCTTC. The chain carries TRBV9 and TRBJ1-2, with a weak D call TRBD1 (5 bases). V lost 0 bases, J lost 1 base, and 10 bases lay in between. CDR3 length: 15 residues. Germline loops: CDR1 SGDLS, CDR2 YYNGEE.

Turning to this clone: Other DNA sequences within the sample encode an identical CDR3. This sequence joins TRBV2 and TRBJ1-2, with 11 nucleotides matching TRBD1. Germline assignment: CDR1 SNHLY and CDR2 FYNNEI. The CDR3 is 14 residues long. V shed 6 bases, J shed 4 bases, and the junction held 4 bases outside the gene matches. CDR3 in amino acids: CASRGQGGGYGYTF. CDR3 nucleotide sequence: TGTGCCAGCAGGGGACAGGGGGGCGGCTATGGCTACACCTTC.

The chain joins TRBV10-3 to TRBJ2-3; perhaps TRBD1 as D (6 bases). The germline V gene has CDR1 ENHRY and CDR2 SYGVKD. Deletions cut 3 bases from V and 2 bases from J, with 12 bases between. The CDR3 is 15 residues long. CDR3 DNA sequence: TGTGCCATCAGTGAAGGGACACAGACCACAGATACGCAGTATTTT. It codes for CAISEGTQTTDTQYF.

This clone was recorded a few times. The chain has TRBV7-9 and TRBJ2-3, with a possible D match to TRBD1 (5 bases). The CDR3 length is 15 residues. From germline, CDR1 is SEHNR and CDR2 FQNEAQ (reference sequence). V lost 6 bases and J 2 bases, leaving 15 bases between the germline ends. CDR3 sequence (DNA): TGTGCCAGCAGTTTTCAGGGCGGAGCCACAGATACGCAGTATTTT. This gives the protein CASSFQGGATDTQYF.

The CDR3 loop reads CSASQEGATTEAFF. The CDR3, as DNA: TGCAGTGCTAGTCAAGAGGGCGCGACCACTGAAGCTTTCTTT. The genes are TRBV20-1 and TRBJ1-1; unclear D gene. Germline loops: CDR1 DFQATT, CDR2 SNEGSKA (reference sequence). V was trimmed by 3 bases and J by 4 bases, leaving 15 bases between them. This CDR3 has 14 amino acids.

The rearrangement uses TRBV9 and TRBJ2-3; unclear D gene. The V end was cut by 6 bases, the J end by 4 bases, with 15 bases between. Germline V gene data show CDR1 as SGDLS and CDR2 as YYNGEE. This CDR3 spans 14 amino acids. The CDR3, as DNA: TGTGCCAGCACCATCGGGTCCAACGCAGATACGCAGTATTTT. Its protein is CASTIGSNADTQYF.

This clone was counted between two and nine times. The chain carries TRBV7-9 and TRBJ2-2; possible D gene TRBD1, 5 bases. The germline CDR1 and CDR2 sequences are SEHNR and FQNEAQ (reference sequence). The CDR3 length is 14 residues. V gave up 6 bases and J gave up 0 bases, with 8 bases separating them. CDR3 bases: TGTGCCAGCAGTCTGGACACGAACACCGGGGAGCTGTTTTTT. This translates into CASSLDTNTGELFF.

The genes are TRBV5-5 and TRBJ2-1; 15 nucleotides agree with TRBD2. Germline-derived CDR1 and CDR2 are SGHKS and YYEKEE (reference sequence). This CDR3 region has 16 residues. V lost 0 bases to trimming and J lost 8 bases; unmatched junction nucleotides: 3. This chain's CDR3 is CASSLAWTSGGDEQFF. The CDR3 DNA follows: TGTGCCAGCAGCTTGGCTTGGACTAGCGGGGGGGATGAGCAGTTCTTC.

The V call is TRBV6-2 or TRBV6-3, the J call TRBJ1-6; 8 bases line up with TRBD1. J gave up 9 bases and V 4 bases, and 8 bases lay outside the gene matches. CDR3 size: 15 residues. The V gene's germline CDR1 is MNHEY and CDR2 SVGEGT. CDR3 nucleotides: TGTGCCAGCAGTTCCGTGGGACAGGCGGGTTCACCCCTCCACTTT. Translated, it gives CASSSVGQAGSPLHF.

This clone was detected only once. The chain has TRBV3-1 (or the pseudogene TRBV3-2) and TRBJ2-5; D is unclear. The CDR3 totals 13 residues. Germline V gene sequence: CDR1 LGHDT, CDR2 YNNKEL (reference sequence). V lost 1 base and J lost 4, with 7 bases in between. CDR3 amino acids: CASSQGPVETQYF. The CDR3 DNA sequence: TGTGCCAGCAGCCAAGGTCCTGTAGAGACCCAGTACTTC.

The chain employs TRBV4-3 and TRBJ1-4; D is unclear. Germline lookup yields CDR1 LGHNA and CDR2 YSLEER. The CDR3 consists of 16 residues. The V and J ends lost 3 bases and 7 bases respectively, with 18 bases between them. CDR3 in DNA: TGCGCCAGCAGCCAGACCTCGGGGAGGATAGGTGAAAAACTGTTTTTT. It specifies CASSQTSGRIGEKLFF.

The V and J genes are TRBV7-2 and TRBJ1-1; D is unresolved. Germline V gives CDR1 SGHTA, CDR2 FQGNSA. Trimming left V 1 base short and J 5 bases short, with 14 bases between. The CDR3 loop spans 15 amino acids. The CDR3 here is CASSLVGSRPTEAFF. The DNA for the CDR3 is TGTGCCAGCAGCTTAGTCGGGAGCAGGCCGACTGAAGCTTTCTTT.

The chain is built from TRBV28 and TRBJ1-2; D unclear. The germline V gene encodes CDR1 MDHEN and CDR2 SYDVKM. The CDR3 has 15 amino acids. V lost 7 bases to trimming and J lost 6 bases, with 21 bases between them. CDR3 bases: TGTGCCAGCACCCTCCCGACGGGAGGGAACCATGGCTACACCTTC. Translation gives CASTLPTGGNHGYTF.

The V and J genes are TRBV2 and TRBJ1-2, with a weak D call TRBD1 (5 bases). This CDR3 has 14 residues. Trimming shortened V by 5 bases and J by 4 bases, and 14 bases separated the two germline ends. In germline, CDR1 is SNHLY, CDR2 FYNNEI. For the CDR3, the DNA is TGTGCCAGCAGTCCCGACAAGGGGTTCTATGGCTACACCTTC. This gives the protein CASSPDKGFYGYTF.

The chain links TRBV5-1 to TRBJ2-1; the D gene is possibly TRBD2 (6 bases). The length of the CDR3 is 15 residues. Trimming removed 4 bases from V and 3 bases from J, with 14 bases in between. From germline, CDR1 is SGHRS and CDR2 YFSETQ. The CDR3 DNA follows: TGCGCCAGCAGCGGGACGGGACTGAACTACAATGAGCAGTTCTTC. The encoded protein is CASSGTGLNYNEQFF.

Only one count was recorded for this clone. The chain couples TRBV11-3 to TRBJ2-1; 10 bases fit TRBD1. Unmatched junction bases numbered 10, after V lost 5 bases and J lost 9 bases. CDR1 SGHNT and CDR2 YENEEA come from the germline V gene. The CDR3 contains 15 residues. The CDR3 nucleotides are TGTGCCAGCAGCGCTGGGACAGGGGCGTGGGGTGAGCAGTTCTTC. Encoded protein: CASSAGTGAWGEQFF.

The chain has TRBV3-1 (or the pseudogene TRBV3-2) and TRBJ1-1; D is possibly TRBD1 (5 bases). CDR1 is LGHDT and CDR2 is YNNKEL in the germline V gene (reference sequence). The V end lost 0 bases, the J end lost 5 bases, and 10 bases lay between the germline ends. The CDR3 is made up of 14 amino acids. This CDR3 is CASSQESGITEAFF. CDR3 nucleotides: TGTGCCAGCAGCCAAGAATCAGGGATTACTGAAGCTTTCTTT.

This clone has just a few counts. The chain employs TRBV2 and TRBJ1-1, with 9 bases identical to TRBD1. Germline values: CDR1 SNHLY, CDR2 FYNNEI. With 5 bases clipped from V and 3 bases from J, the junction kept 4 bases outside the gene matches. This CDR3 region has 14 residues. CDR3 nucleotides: TGTGCCAGCAGTCTGACAGGGGGTTACACTGAAGCTTTCTTT. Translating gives CASSLTGGYTEAFF.

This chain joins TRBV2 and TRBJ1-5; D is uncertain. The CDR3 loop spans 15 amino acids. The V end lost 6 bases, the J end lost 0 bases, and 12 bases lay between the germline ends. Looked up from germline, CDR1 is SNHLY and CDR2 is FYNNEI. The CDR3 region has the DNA TGTGCCAGCAGCGCGACTCGTCATAGCAATCAGCCCCAGCATTTT. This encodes CASSATRHSNQPQHF.

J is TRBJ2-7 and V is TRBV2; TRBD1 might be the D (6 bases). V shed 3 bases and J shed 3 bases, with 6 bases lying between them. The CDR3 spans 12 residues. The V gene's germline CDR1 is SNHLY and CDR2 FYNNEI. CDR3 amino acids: CASSDRGYEQYF. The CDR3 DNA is TGTGCCAGCAGTGACAGGGGCTACGAGCAGTACTTC.

The chain's CDR3 is CASSDPQGRYGYTF. Written as DNA, the CDR3 is TGTGCCAGCAGTGATCCGCAGGGCCGCTATGGCTACACCTTC. This chain connects TRBV6-1 to TRBJ1-2; possibly TRBD1 for D (5 bases). The CDR3 sequence is 14 residues long. CDR1 and CDR2 (germline): MNHNS, SASEGT. The ends were cut back, 3 bases at V and 4 bases at J, with 12 bases in the middle.